Only a few counts were recorded for the clone carrying this T cell receptor (delta chain). The CDR3 is made up of 17 amino acids. The V gene's germline CDR1 is GEAIGNYY and CDR2 EKD. This entry is derived from a study of gamma-delta chains in newborns, infants, children. TCRdb re-called clones from the reads via CATT. The data show 10,000 to 14,000 delta-chain clones, roughly 8.5% seen once. This receptor was obtained from a child who was a newborn, infant or young child, either healthy, febrile or measles-vaccinated (not recorded which). Sequencing was done on a sample of blood. The chain couples TRDV2 to TRDJ2; 10 nucleotides align to TRDD3. The last part of the DNA fits TRDJ1 better; the J call may be wrong. The CDR3: CACDTGGWGIDTDKLIF. DNA for the CDR3: TGTGCCTGTGACACCGGGGGCTGGGGGATAGACACCGATAAACTCATCTTT.